This T cell receptor (beta chain) stems from a study of metastatic and nonmetastatic thyroid tumors. Looking at the study overall: Patients with malignant and benign thyroid disease provided blood and tumor or nodule tissue, whose repertoires were compared. General observations from the study: A significant increase in TCR beta diversity was reportedly seen in malignant thyroid tumors relative to benign nodules, in blood and tumor.

This clone was observed a few times. Antigen unknown. A junction end diverges from the germline sequence, so it may reflect a read error. Each patient came to thyroid surgery without any prior treatment (of any kind). With MiXCR, TCRdb reprocessed the PCR reads. Counted here are about 38,000 clones, roughly 26% occurring once; the ten biggest clones make up 9.6%. Germline CDR1 reads MNHEY; CDR2 reads SMNVEV (reference sequence). The CDR3 length is 15 residues. The clonotype was recovered from a female donor with papillary thyroid cancer or a benign thyroid nodule (not recorded which). Some clones in this sample may be carry-over from other donors' samples. The chain couples TRBV27 to TRBJ2-5, with 11 nucleotides matching TRBD2. What was sequenced was blood. The CDR3 loop reads CGSRPSTSGGVAQYF. The CDR3 region has the DNA TGTGGCAGCAGACCCTCAACTAGCGGGGGCGTAGCCCAGTACTTC.